This T cell receptor (beta chain) was observed in a study of blood T cell repertoires in COVID-19. Background on the study: Italy, Spain and the United States were the sources of the convalescent and acute COVID-19 samples. PBMCs, B-cell-depleted T cells, or T cells provided the cDNA or gDNA that made up the material.

Under the authors' procedure: Estimation of nucleated cell counts was performed using reference gene primer amplification. Generated by immunoSEQ multiplex PCR, the TCRdb table keeps only in-frame clones and is missing some. The V and J calls and clone size come from that table; D and trimming were worked out from the DNA. The sample holds about 150,000 clones; 80% are singletons and the top ten take around 0.62%. Deletions cut 0 bases from V and 0 bases from J, with 13 bases between. CDR1 and CDR2 from the germline V gene are SGHNT and YYREEE (reference sequence). The CDR3 loop spans 18 amino acids.

The sample consisted of peripheral blood. This clonotype originated in a man in his sixties with acute or convalescent COVID-19. The V gene is TRBV5-4, the J gene TRBJ1-6; D call uncertain. The CDR3 sequence is CASSLGFGGSSYNSPLHF. The DNA for the CDR3 is TGTGCCAGCAGCTTGGGGTTTGGCGGGAGCTCCTATAATTCACCCCTCCACTTT.